The present T cell receptor beta chain was sequenced within a study of CD8+CD57+ T cells in acquired aplastic anemia. Study background: DNA recovered from sorted CD4+ and CD8+ cells had a mean of approximately 3.5 ug. CD4+ reads averaged around 9.9 million in healthy donors.

Study-wide findings and caveats: A significant difference in CD8+ Simpson's diversity between patients and controls was not found.

Genomic DNA constituted the template upon which TCR beta VDJ and CDR3 profiling was performed. Using its own MiXCR run on the reads, TCRdb lists one record per CDR3 protein. The table has roughly 420,000 distinct CDR3 sequences, 65% to 80% seen once; the top ten hold less than 4%. Trimming cost V 6 bases and J 7 bases; bases outside gene matches: 6. Germline CDR1 ENHRY, CDR2 SYGVKD. CDR3 size: 13 residues. This clonotype was counted ten times or more. Antigen: not known. The rearrangement uses TRBV10-3 and TRBJ1-2, with 9 positions matching TRBD1. The TCR was taken from a human donor in good health, serving as a control. The specimen was sorted CD4+, CD8+, or CD8+CD57+ T cells (not recorded which) from PBMCs. Written as DNA, the CDR3 is TGTGCCATCAGGCTACAGGGGGCAGGTGGCTACACCTTC. Translated, it gives CAIRLQGAGGYTF.